Many counts were recorded for the clone carrying this T cell receptor (beta chain). What it binds is unknown. The sample is drawn from a study of T cells after posttransplantation cyclophosphamide. Sequenced by immunoSEQ multiplex PCR; TCRdb stores in-frame clones only, minus some. Singletons are absent from the sample, which has about 17,000 clones. Study results and limitations: Donor-recipient repertoire similarity was low at 1-2 months, rising over year one. After PTCy, TRB diversity resembled that of CNI/methotrexate controls. TRB overlap between skin or GI tissue T cells and blood was limited.

V shed 3 bases, J shed 0 bases, and the junction held 5 bases outside the gene matches. The germline V gene has CDR1 MNHEY and CDR2 SMNVEV (reference sequence). The CDR3 is 15 amino acids. Busulfan-fludarabine conditioning, marrow transplant, and cyclophosphamide on days +3 and +4 were administered. The chain carries TRBV27 and TRBJ2-7; 7 bases are a match to TRBD1. The TCR originated in a female patient in her 30s who received an allogeneic stem cell transplant from a related donor, was CMV-positive, and had no GVHD. Some T cells may have originated in the graft donor. Material: PBMCs, obtained after allogeneic stem cell transplant with posttransplant cyclophosphamide. CDR3 amino acids: CASSFGTVSSYEQYF. CDR3 sequence (DNA): TGTGCCAGCAGTTTTGGGACAGTGAGCTCCTACGAGCAGTACTTC.